This T cell receptor (beta chain) came from a study of early T cells in non-severe SARS-CoV-2 infection. The study, taken as a whole, reports: Anti-spike CD8 responses were favored by VDJdb matching, which missed private and CD4 specificities.

V lost 4 bases, J lost 5 bases, and 18 bases stayed unmatched. Per germline, CDR1 LGHDT and CDR2 YNNKEL (reference sequence). The CDR3 loop spans 18 amino acids. This clonotype has just a few counts. Its antigen is undetermined. TCRdb reanalysed the 5' RACE reads using MiXCR and keeps one entry per CDR3 protein. Counted here are approximately 77,000 distinct CDR3 sequences, roughly 12% occurring once; the ten biggest clones make up about 3.4%. V is TRBV3-1 and J is TRBJ2-3; TRBD2 aligns across 7 bases. Sequenced input: whole blood. This TCR was sampled from an adult who was a healthcare worker with PCR-confirmed SARS-CoV-2 infection or an uninfected control (not recorded which). The CDR3 loop reads CASSPIPGSGRGRDTQYF. CDR3 DNA sequence: TGTGCCAGCAGCCCCATCCCTGGGAGTGGGAGGGGAAGAGATACGCAGTATTTT.